This T cell receptor (beta chain) was captured in a study of ipilimumab plus nivolumab after autologous stem cell transplantation (dated by TCRdb to about 2021). Turning to the overall study: The median number of doses received by trial patients was roughly 5 for ipilimumab and roughly eight for nivolumab. Primary refractory and relapsed disease were included in the DLBCL cohort, with 18-month progression-free survival of 85.7% and 28.6%, respectively. Patients in the trial were undergoing autologous transplant and had high-risk diffuse large B cell lymphoma, mature T cell lymphoma, or multiple myeloma. The intent-to-treat population of the trial consisted of around 40 patients.

Paper-wide results and their limitations: According to the authors, a biologic rationale for studying the approach further came from T cell receptor repertoire, regulatory T cell phenotype and gut microbiota profiles. The authors concluded that, as post-transplant consolidation, combined checkpoint inhibition appeared tolerable.

Starting 14 to 28 days after the autologous transplant, patients began checkpoint therapy, which included ipilimumab at 1 mg/kg intravenously on day 1 of selected weeks. Nivolumab was given at 3 mg/kg intravenously on day 1 of weeks 1, 4, 7, 10, and every two weeks through week 26. The study was a Phase Ib clinical trial testing combined checkpoint inhibition with ipilimumab and nivolumab as consolidation after autologous stem cell transplantation. As concerns this clone: The specificity of this receptor is unknown. No quality values exist for individual bases; no much larger clone is one base distant.

CDR3 length: 17 amino acids, cysteine to phenylalanine. Kept here is only the CDR3 DNA, which spans 51 bases and is read in frame from base 1. V is pared back by 3 bases and J by 0 bases, with 15 bases lying between the germline termini. CDR1 LNHDA and CDR2 SQIVND are derived from the germline V gene (reference sequence). The library was obtained by the immunoSEQ multiplex PCR assay. The source is immuneACCESS, and TCRdb retained only in-frame sequences with V and J called. Part of the clones is not carried over; for the studies checked, unresolved V genes explain less than half of this, and the remainder is unexplained. The sample data list 15,000 to 20,000 clones, and more than 65% of these were observed just once. Of the sample, 35% is held by the ten largest clones.

The clonotype originates from a male donor with diffuse large B-cell lymphoma. The chain is assembled from TRBV19 and TRBJ1-5; no D gene can be assigned with confidence. The source material was PBMCs, sampled in a trial of ipilimumab plus nivolumab as post-transplant consolidation. In nucleotide form, the sequence is TGTGCCAGTAGTATTAGAGGGCAGCTGGGTAGCAATCAGCCCCAGCATTTT. This translates into CASSIRGQLGSNQPQHF. Beyond the CDR3, the reference TRBV19 and TRBJ1-5 genes provide the residues; the full variable domain reads: DGGITQSPKYLFRKEGQNVTLSCEQNLNHDAMYWYRQDPGQGLRLIYYSQIVNDFQKGDIAEGYSVSREKKESFPLTVTSAQKNPTAFYLCASSIRGQLGSNQPQHFGDGTRLSIL.